A single sample gave rise to the 23 T cell receptor beta chains below, sequenced in a study of T cell responses to AZD1222 COVID-19 vaccine (dated by TCRdb to about 2021). The library was made by the immunoSEQ multiplex PCR assay. This is the immuneACCESS table as TCRdb keeps it, with only in-frame sequences that have V and J called. A part of the clones is gone; compared with another copy, unresolved V genes explain less than half, and the rest is unexplained. The sample table lists 90,000 to 150,000 clones, 88% of them with a count of one. Roughly 4% of the sample comes from the top ten. Per the publication, the time point label means: about 28 days (+/-7) after the second vaccine dose. The source material was peripheral blood, sampled 28 days after the second AZD1222 dose. The receptors come from an adult who received the AZD1222 COVID-19 vaccine.

The V gene is TRBV29-1, the J gene TRBJ2-3, with TRBD2 matching over 10 bases. CDR3 length: 18 amino acids. After removal of 0 bases from V and 2 bases from J, the junction contained 11 bases not matched to a gene. The germline V gene encodes CDR1 SQVTM and CDR2 ANQGSEA. CDR3: CSVEDGSLAGAPTDTQYF. DNA for the CDR3: TGCAGCGTTGAAGATGGCTCGCTAGCGGGGGCTCCCACAGATACGCAGTATTTT.

The rearrangement joins TRBV5-4 to TRBJ2-1, with D unclear. Germline V CDR1 and CDR2: SGHNT, YYREEE (reference sequence). V dropped 0 bases and J dropped 0 bases, with 10 bases sitting between them. The CDR3 runs to 16 residues. This CDR3 is CASSLAGLSSYNEQFF. CDR3 in DNA: TGTGCCAGCAGCTTGGCGGGCCTGAGCTCCTACAATGAGCAGTTCTTC.

The rearrangement links TRBV27 to TRBJ2-7, with D possibly being TRBD1 (6 bases). In germline, CDR1 is MNHEY, CDR2 SMNVEV (reference sequence). V shed 5 bases and J shed 0 bases, with 14 bases lying between them. The CDR3 length is 15 residues. CDR3 protein: CASSLLQGPSYEQYF. CDR3 in DNA: TGTGCCAGCAGTCTTCTACAGGGCCCCTCCTACGAGCAGTACTTC.

The chain links TRBV28 to TRBJ1-4; 8 positions match TRBD1. With V trimmed by 4 bases and J by 7 bases, 8 bases remained unmatched. The V gene's germline CDR1 is MDHEN and CDR2 SYDVKM. The CDR3 runs to 15 residues. CDR3 sequence (DNA): TGTGCCAGCAGTTCAACGACAGGGGCTGGTGAAAAACTGTTTTTT. Protein sequence: CASSSTTGAGEKLFF. Together with reference TRBV28 and TRBJ1-4, the CDR3 gives the full variable domain: DVKVTQSSRYLVKRTGEKVFLECVQDMDHENMFWYRQDPGLGLRLIYFSYDVKMKEKGDIPEGYSVSREKKERFSLILESASTNQTSMYLCASSSTTGAGEKLFFGSGTQLSVL.

This sequence joins TRBV5-4 and TRBJ1-2; D gene uncertain. The CDR3 length is 14 residues. From germline, CDR1 is SGHNT and CDR2 YYREEE (reference sequence). Trimming took off 4 bases at V and 4 bases at J, with 14 bases between the two ends. CDR3 sequence (DNA): TGTGCCAGCAGCAGCGACCGGGAGCCCTATGGCTACACCTTC. It codes for CASSSDREPYGYTF.

The V call is TRBV9, the J call TRBJ2-5, with 7 bases lining up with TRBD1. The CDR3 runs to 14 residues. After removal of 4 bases from V and 9 bases from J, the junction contained 12 bases not matched to a gene. Germline V CDR1 and CDR2: SGDLS, YYNGEE. This CDR3 is CASSPRTNQGAQYF. CDR3 nucleotide sequence: TGTGCCAGCAGCCCTCGGACAAATCAGGGGGCCCAGTACTTC.

V usage is TRBV6-4 and J usage is TRBJ1-1; weak D call: TRBD1 (6 bases). Per germline, CDR1 MRHNA and CDR2 SNTAGT. Trimming cost V 3 bases and J 1 base, with 9 bases left between them. The CDR3 is 14 amino acids. The CDR3 DNA reads TGTGCCAGCAGTGAAGGGGGTCAGAACACTGAAGCTTTCTTT. Protein sequence: CASSEGGQNTEAFF.

The chain has TRBV7-2 and TRBJ2-3; 11 positions agree with TRBD2. The CDR3 runs to 16 residues. The germline V gene encodes CDR1 SGHTA and CDR2 FQGNSA. V trimming: 2 bases; J trimming: 4 bases; junction bases outside the gene matches: 5. CDR3 DNA: TGTGCCAGCAGCTTACTAGCGGGAGGTCCCCCAGATACGCAGTATTTT. This translates into CASSLLAGGPPDTQYF.

The CDR3 loop reads CASSLSIGGRSYGYTF. As DNA, the CDR3 is TGTGCCAGCAGTTTATCGATAGGGGGCAGGAGCTATGGCTACACCTTC. The chain is built from TRBV27 and TRBJ1-2; TRBD1 aligns across 7 bases. The CDR3 contains 16 residues. CDR1 is MNHEY, CDR2 SMNVEV, per germline (reference sequence). J gave up 4 bases and V 0 bases, and 8 bases lay outside the gene matches.

The chain couples TRBV28 to TRBJ2-7, with a possible D match to TRBD2 (5 bases). CDR1 MDHEN and CDR2 SYDVKM come from the germline V gene. The CDR3 runs 17 residues. Trimming shortened V by 7 bases and J by 3 bases, and 25 bases separated the two germline ends. The CDR3 sequence is CASKLIGVGGRNYEQYF. CDR3 coding DNA: TGTGCCAGCAAGTTGATCGGGGTCGGCGGGCGGAACTACGAGCAGTACTTC.

This sequence joins TRBV5-1 and TRBJ1-1; D uncertain. V was cut by 2 bases and J by 5 bases, with 10 bases left in between. This CDR3 contains 13 residues. Germline V gene data show CDR1 as SGHRS and CDR2 as YFSETQ. The CDR3 DNA sequence: TGCGCCAGCAGCTTTGGAACACAGACTGAAGCTTTCTTT. It translates to CASSFGTQTEAFF.

This clone was seen a handful of times. The chain combines TRBV6-5 with TRBJ1-2; 7 bases align to TRBD1. Germline V gene sequence: CDR1 MNHEY, CDR2 SVGAGI. The CDR3 has 13 amino acids. The V gene end was trimmed by 6 bases and the J gene end by 6 bases; junction bases not matched to a gene: 7. The CDR3 loop is CASRQTGLNGYTF. The CDR3 nucleotides are TGTGCCAGCAGGCAGACAGGGCTCAATGGCTACACCTTC.

This rearrangement joins TRBV16 to TRBJ1-5, with TRBD1 matching over 8 bases. CDR3 length equals 16 residues. V was pared by 3 bases and J by 1 base, with 5 bases of the junction left unmatched. Per the germline V gene, CDR1 is KGHSY and CDR2 is FQNENV. The CDR3 spells CASSHIRTGSNQPQHF. Here the CDR3 DNA reads TGTGCCAGCAGCCATATCCGGACAGGGAGCAATCAGCCCCAGCATTTT.

This rearrangement joins TRBV7-2 to TRBJ2-5, with 9 bases that match TRBD2. Germline CDR1 reads SGHTA; CDR2 reads FQGNSA. The CDR3 is made up of 14 amino acids. V trimming: 8 bases; J trimming: 6 bases; junction bases outside the gene matches: 10. CDR3 coding DNA: TGTGCCAGCGGACCTAGCGGGGCGAGAAAGACCCAGTACTTC. This translates into CASGPSGARKTQYF.

In nucleotides, the CDR3 is TGTGCCAGTATGAGGGGGACTGGGGGCGCCTACGAGCAGTACTTC. Translation gives CASMRGTGGAYEQYF. The gene calls are TRBV19 and TRBJ2-7; either TRBD1 or TRBD2 may supply D (6 bases each). The germline V gene encodes CDR1 LNHDA and CDR2 SQIVND (reference sequence). V dropped 7 bases and J dropped 2 bases, with 18 bases sitting between them. The CDR3 consists of 15 residues.

The CDR3 is CASSQDEGSGASTDTQYF. For the CDR3, the DNA is TGTGCCAGCAGCCAAGATGAGGGTAGCGGGGCTAGCACAGATACGCAGTATTTT. The chain carries TRBV3-1 (or the pseudogene TRBV3-2) and TRBJ2-3, with 8 bases identical to TRBD2. V was clipped by 0 bases and J by 0 bases; unmatched bases: 8. Germline CDR1 is LGHDT and CDR2 is YNNKEL (reference sequence). This CDR3 is 18 amino acids long.

The chain joins TRBV6-7 to TRBJ1-3, with 7 nucleotides matching TRBD1. TRBV6-7 falls under the ORF class, with uncertain function. The CDR3 runs 16 residues. J gave up 0 bases and V 5 bases, and 7 bases lay outside the gene matches. CDR3 nucleotides: TGTGCCAGCAGTCCCACAGGGGTTCCCTCTGGAAACACCATATATTTT. Its translation: CASSPTGVPSGNTIYF.

V and J are TRBV29-1 and TRBJ1-5, with 7 bases identical to TRBD1. The V gene's germline CDR1 is SQVTM and CDR2 ANQGSEA. Trimming took 7 bases from V and 3 from J; bases not matched to a gene: 27. The CDR3 extends over 20 amino acids. CDR3 sequence reads: CSGGQATVCRSPTDNQPQHF. The CDR3 DNA reads as TGCAGCGGAGGACAGGCTACGGTTTGTCGTAGTCCCACCGACAATCAGCCCCAGCATTTT.

Points on this clone: Other DNA sequences in this specimen translate into the identical CDR3. V usage is TRBV4-3 and J usage is TRBJ1-5; possibly TRBD1 for D (5 bases). Trimming removed 0 bases from V and 3 bases from J, with 9 bases in between. Germline CDR1 LGHNA, CDR2 YSLEER. This CDR3 region has 15 residues. In DNA, the CDR3 is TGCGCCAGCAGCCAAGACACAGGCCCCAATCAGCCCCAGCATTTT. Protein product: CASSQDTGPNQPQHF.

The V and J genes are TRBV28 and TRBJ2-1, with 12 bases matching TRBD2. Germline CDR1 MDHEN, CDR2 SYDVKM. J was trimmed by 10 bases and V by 6 bases; bases with no gene match: 16. The CDR3 has 17 amino acids. The CDR3 protein is CASRTRGLLAGGNEQFF. The CDR3 nucleotides read TGTGCCAGCAGAACTCGGGGTCTCCTAGCGGGAGGGAACGAGCAGTTCTTC.

The chain carries TRBV7-3 and TRBJ2-5; no clear D gene. Trimming pared 0 bases from V and 0 bases from J, leaving 8 bases between. The CDR3 loop spans 15 amino acids. CDR1 and CDR2 (germline): SGHTA, FQGTGA. The CDR3 DNA is TGTGCCAGCAGCTTAACCCCCGCGTACCAAGAGACCCAGTACTTC. The encoded protein is CASSLTPAYQETQYF. The whole variable domain, remainder taken from reference TRBV7-3 and TRBJ2-5, is GAGVSQTPSNKVTEKGKYVELRCDPISGHTALYWYRQSLGQGPEFLIYFQGTGAADDSGLPNDRFFAVRPEGSVSTLKIQRTERGDSAVYLCASSLTPAYQETQYFGPGTRLLVL.

The CDR3 sequence: CASSQGPNEQFF. The CDR3 DNA reads TGTGCCAGCAGCCAAGGTCCCAATGAGCAGTTCTTC. V and J are TRBV3-1 (or the pseudogene TRBV3-2) and TRBJ2-1; no clear D. The CDR3 is 12 amino acids. V gave up 1 base and J gave up 6 bases, with 4 bases separating them. CDR1 is LGHDT and CDR2 is YNNKEL in the germline V gene (reference sequence).

The genes are TRBV7-2 and TRBJ2-2; 12 bases are shared with TRBD2. Germline V CDR1 and CDR2: SGHTA, FQGNSA. V gave up 5 bases and J gave up 5 bases; unmatched junction bases: 6. The CDR3 is 16 amino acids. In DNA form, the CDR3 reads TGTGCCAGCAGCCTAAGACTAGCGGGAGCAACCGGGGAGCTGTTTTTT. As protein: CASSLRLAGATGELFF.